These 3 T cell receptor beta chains were all obtained from the same sample, sequenced in a study of PD-1 blockade in classical Hodgkin lymphoma. Every patient was affected by relapse after autologous stem cell transplantation, while exposure to brentuximab vedotin was not uniform. TCRdb's copy holds only in-frame clones and misses some; the assay was immunoSEQ multiplex PCR. The table records approximately 27,000 clones, around 70% of them present only once. Sequenced material: peripheral blood mononuclear cells (PBMCs), taken before the second cycle of nivolumab. These receptors all come from a human donor with classical Hodgkin lymphoma.

The chain links TRBV11-3 to TRBJ2-2; D is ambiguous. This CDR3 comprises 15 residues. The V end lost 6 bases, the J end lost 6 bases, and 17 bases lay between the germline ends. Germline lookup yields CDR1 SGHNT and CDR2 YENEEA. CDR3 amino acids: CASSPNGVVPGELFF. For the CDR3, the DNA is TGTGCCAGCAGTCCTAACGGTGTAGTCCCCGGGGAGCTGTTTTTT.

V gene TRBV6-5 combines with J gene TRBJ2-7; unclear D gene. V was shortened by 5 bases and J by 2 bases, with 10 bases between the two germline ends. CDR3 length equals 13 residues. Germline CDR1 reads MNHEY; CDR2 reads SVGAGI. The CDR3 spells CASSEPVPYEQYF. The DNA of the CDR3 is TGTGCCAGCAGTGAACCGGTTCCCTACGAGCAGTACTTC.

V and J are TRBV28 and TRBJ1-6; D is undetermined. The CDR3 runs to 12 residues. Germline CDR1 and CDR2: MDHEN and SYDVKM. Trimming pared 5 bases from V and 9 bases from J, leaving 8 bases between. CDR3 in amino acids: CASSPQISPLHF. The DNA of the CDR3 is TGTGCCAGCAGTCCACAGATTTCACCCCTCCACTTT.